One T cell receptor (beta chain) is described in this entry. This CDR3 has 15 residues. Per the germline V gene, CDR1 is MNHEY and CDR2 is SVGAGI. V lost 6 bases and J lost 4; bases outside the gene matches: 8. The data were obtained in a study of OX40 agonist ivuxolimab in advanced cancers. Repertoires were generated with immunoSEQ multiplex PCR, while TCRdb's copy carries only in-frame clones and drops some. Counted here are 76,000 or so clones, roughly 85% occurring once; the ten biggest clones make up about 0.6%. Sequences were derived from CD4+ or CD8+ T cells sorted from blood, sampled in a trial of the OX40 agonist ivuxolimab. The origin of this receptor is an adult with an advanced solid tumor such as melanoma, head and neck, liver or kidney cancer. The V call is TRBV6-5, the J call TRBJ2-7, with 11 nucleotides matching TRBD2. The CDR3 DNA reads TGTGCCAGCAGGCCAAGTAGCGGGGGGGCGTACGAGCAGTACTTC. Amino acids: CASRPSSGGAYEQYF.